This T cell receptor beta chain is drawn from a study of blood T cell repertoires in COVID-19. Germline V gene lookup returns CDR1 MDHEN and CDR2 SYDVKM. CDR3 length: 15 amino acids. Trimming left V 7 bases short and J 0 bases short, with 13 bases between. Assay used: immunoSEQ multiplex PCR; TCRdb lists only in-frame clones, some missing. The table includes 180,000 or so clones, roughly nine tenths detected once. The TCR sequence derives from a man aged 18 to 29 with acute or convalescent COVID-19. The chain has TRBV28 and TRBJ1-3; D is uncertain. Sequences were obtained from peripheral blood. The CDR3 DNA reads as TGTGCCAGCAACCAACAGCGGTTCTCTGGAAACACCATATATTTT. Its translation: CASNQQRFSGNTIYF.